Following are 27 T cell receptor beta chains from one sample sequenced in a study of CD8 T cells in ankylosing spondylitis. TCRdb redid the calling of the 5' RACE reads with MiXCR, one entry per CDR3 protein. Here the sample spans about 240,000 distinct CDR3 sequences, roughly 10% being singletons. Sequencing was performed on blood, either unsorted or a sorted T cell fraction (not recorded which). These receptors were collected from a male donor with ankylosing spondylitis or in good health (not recorded which).

This clonotype was seen more than once but under ten times. One end of the junction does not line up with germline, which may come from a read error. The V gene is TRBV7-8, the J gene TRBJ2-1; a possible D gene is TRBD1 (5 bases). CDR3 length: 14 amino acids. The germline gives CDR1 SGHVS, CDR2 FQNEAQ. For the CDR3, the DNA is TGTGCCAGCAACTTAGAAGAAGGGGCCAATGAGCAGTTCTTC. This sequence encodes CASNLEEGANEQFF. The whole variable domain, filled in from reference TRBV7-8 and TRBJ2-1, reads GAGVSQSPRYKVAKRGQDVALRCDPISGHVSLFWYQQALGQGPEFLTYFQNEAQLDKSGLPSDRFFAERPEGSVSTLKIQRTQQEDSAVYLCASNLEEGANEQFFGPGTRLTVL.

This clonotype was seen many times. This rearrangement joins TRBV29-1 to TRBJ1-1; D gene uncertain. V was trimmed by 7 bases and J by 0 bases, leaving 9 bases between them. This CDR3 has 12 residues. Germline CDR1 is SQVTM and CDR2 is ANQGSEA. CDR3 sequence: CSAKEMNTEAFF. The CDR3 DNA reads as TGCAGCGCCAAGGAAATGAACACTGAAGCTTTCTTT.

J is TRBJ2-3 and V is TRBV29-1; D not resolved. Germline loops: CDR1 SQVTM, CDR2 ANQGSEA. V lost 4 bases and J lost 0, with 5 bases in between. CDR3 length: 12 residues. The CDR3 region is CSVVSSTDTQYF. The CDR3 coding sequence is TGCAGCGTTGTTAGTAGCACAGATACGCAGTATTTT.

This clonotype was seen at least ten times. The V and J genes are TRBV24-1 and TRBJ1-5; no definite D call. There are 15 residues in the CDR3. Between the trimmed V and J ends, which lost 3 bases and 5 bases, there was a span of 13 bases. Germline-derived CDR1 and CDR2 are KGHDR and SFDVKD. DNA for the CDR3: TGTGCCACCAGTGATGACCGCATAAGGGATCAGCCCCAGCATTTT. As protein: CATSDDRIRDQPQHF.

This clonotype was seen ten or more times. The chain carries TRBV29-1 and TRBJ1-1; 8 nucleotides match TRBD1. The CDR3 runs 18 residues. Germline loops: CDR1 SQVTM, CDR2 ANQGSEA. V dropped 4 bases and J dropped 1; count of bases not matched to a gene: 17. CDR3 loop: CSVGSYLDRVVTNTEAFF. The CDR3 bases are TGCAGCGTTGGCTCCTATCTGGACAGGGTGGTTACGAACACTGAAGCTTTCTTT.

The table lists this clonotype with a few counts. The genes are TRBV19 and TRBJ2-7; 7 bases fit TRBD1. The CDR3 has 15 residues. The germline V gene has CDR1 LNHDA and CDR2 SQIVND (reference sequence). V shed 6 bases and J 2 bases; nucleotides not matched to a gene: 10. The CDR3 DNA sequence: TGTGCCAGTAGCTCCAGTGCGACAGGGACCTACGAGCAGTACTTC. Amino acid sequence: CASSSSATGTYEQYF.

The rearrangement joins TRBV3-1 to TRBJ2-1; 14 nucleotides match TRBD2. This CDR3 contains 14 residues. Germline V CDR1 and CDR2: LGHDT, YNNKEL (reference sequence). Trimming cost V 3 bases and J 12 bases; bases outside gene matches: 4. CDR3 amino acids: CASSQTSGGARQFF. The CDR3 region has the DNA TGTGCCAGCAGCCAGACTAGCGGGGGGGCACGGCAGTTCTTC.

This rearrangement joins TRBV7-2 to TRBJ1-5; a weak D match, TRBD1 (5 bases). V was shortened by 7 bases and J by 1 base, with 11 bases between the two germline ends. Germline CDR1 and CDR2: SGHTA and FQGNSA. This CDR3 contains 14 residues. CDR3 amino acids: CASTPGGSNQPQHF. The DNA for the CDR3 is TGTGCCAGCACACCCGGGGGGAGCAATCAGCCCCAGCATTTT.

This clonotype was found many times. V usage is TRBV12-3 or TRBV12-4 and J usage is TRBJ2-7; D may be TRBD2 (5 bases). Trimming pared 3 bases from V and 3 bases from J, leaving 15 bases between. The CDR3 is 15 amino acids. CDR3 DNA: TGTGCCAGCAGTTTTGACCTAGCAACTTACTACGAGCAGTACTTC. Translation: CASSFDLATYYEQYF.

This clonotype was detected ten times or more. The rearrangement uses TRBV5-1 and TRBJ2-5; D unclear. The V gene's germline CDR1 is SGHRS and CDR2 YFSETQ. The CDR3 length is 14 residues. Trimming took 0 bases from V and 0 from J, leaving 6 bases between them. The CDR3 spells CASSLGDYQETQYF. The CDR3, as DNA: TGCGCCAGCAGCTTGGGTGACTACCAAGAGACCCAGTACTTC.

This clonotype was recorded many times. The rearrangement joins TRBV9 to TRBJ2-7, with D tentatively TRBD1 or TRBD2 (6 bases each). CDR3 length: 13 residues. Germline V gives CDR1 SGDLS, CDR2 YYNGEE. Trimming cost V 2 bases and J 2 bases, with 8 bases left between them. CDR3 protein: CASSVGGPYEQYF. As DNA, the CDR3 is TGTGCCAGCAGCGTGGGGGGCCCCTACGAGCAGTACTTC.

Only a few counts were recorded for this clonotype. The V call is TRBV5-1, the J call TRBJ2-1, with 8 bases aligning to TRBD2. Germline V gene sequence: CDR1 SGHRS, CDR2 YFSETQ. The CDR3 extends over 16 amino acids. V gave up 0 bases and J gave up 3 bases; unmatched junction bases: 5. The CDR3 is CASSLEAGGDYNEQFF. CDR3 DNA sequence: TGCGCCAGCAGCTTGGAGGCCGGGGGGGACTACAATGAGCAGTTCTTC.

The rearrangement links TRBV20-1 to TRBJ2-6, with 7 bases that match TRBD1. In germline, CDR1 is DFQATT, CDR2 SNEGSKA (reference sequence). The ends lost 3 bases at V and 12 bases at J; junction bases unmatched: 8. The CDR3 covers 13 residues. CDR3 bases: TGCAGTGCTAGTAGCACAGGGGCCGGCGTCCTGACTTTC. Protein product: CSASSTGAGVLTF.

This clonotype was recorded many times. The rearrangement links TRBV5-5 to TRBJ2-5, with D hard to call. Trimming took 4 bases from V and 3 from J, leaving 13 bases between them. This CDR3 contains 14 residues. Germline CDR1 and CDR2: SGHKS and YYEKEE (reference sequence). The CDR3 nucleotides read TGTGCCAGCAGCCTCGGACCACCTAAAGAGACCCAGTACTTC. Amino acids: CASSLGPPKETQYF.

This clonotype was observed a few times. J is TRBJ1-2 and V is TRBV12-3 or TRBV12-4; possible D gene TRBD1, 6 bases. V lost 4 bases and J 8 bases, leaving 17 bases between the germline ends. The CDR3 totals 14 residues. CDR3 sequence (DNA): TGTGCCAGCAGTTCCTTGGACAGCCGTAACGGCTACACCTTC. Residues: CASSSLDSRNGYTF.

This clonotype was detected ten times or more. The chain recombines TRBV10-1 with TRBJ2-3; D call uncertain. This CDR3 region has 12 residues. Trimming took off 3 bases at V and 3 bases at J, with 4 bases between the two ends. CDR1 WNHNN and CDR2 SYGVQD come from the germline V gene (reference sequence). CDR3 protein: CASSDRTDTQYF. The CDR3 nucleotides are TGCGCCAGCAGTGATCGGACAGATACGCAGTATTTT.

This clonotype was seen ten or more times. The chain couples TRBV5-1 to TRBJ1-1; 7 bases map to TRBD1. The germline V gene has CDR1 SGHRS and CDR2 YFSETQ. V gave up 3 bases and J gave up 1 base; unmatched junction bases: 6. The CDR3 covers 15 residues. CDR3 DNA sequence: TGCGCCAGCAGCTCCAGGACAGGCGCGAACACTGAAGCTTTCTTT. It yields the protein CASSSRTGANTEAFF.

This clonotype came up many times. This chain links TRBV12-3 or TRBV12-4 with TRBJ2-7; tentatively, D is TRBD2 (6 bases). The CDR3 loop spans 14 amino acids. The V and J ends lost 7 bases and 4 bases respectively, with 17 bases between them. In DNA, the CDR3 is TGTGCCAGCACCTCGGGCGGGACGGATTACGAGCAGTACTTC. This sequence encodes CASTSGGTDYEQYF.

The J gene is TRBJ1-1, the V gene TRBV7-3; tentative D call: TRBD1 (5 bases). CDR1 is SGHTA, CDR2 FQGTGA, per germline. CDR3 length: 13 residues. The ends were cut back, 6 bases at V and 2 bases at J, with 10 bases in the middle. CDR3 coding DNA: TGTGCCAGCAGACAGGACCCTAACACTGAAGCTTTCTTT. It yields the protein CASRQDPNTEAFF.

This clonotype was seen repeatedly, ten times or more. For the CDR3, the DNA is TGCGCCAGCAGCACACGCACTAGCGGGGGGGATCAAGAGACCCAGTACTTC. It yields the protein CASSTRTSGGDQETQYF. The rearrangement joins TRBV5-1 to TRBJ2-5; 13 bases agree with TRBD2. CDR3 length: 17 residues. Germline lookup yields CDR1 SGHRS and CDR2 YFSETQ. With 4 bases clipped from V and 2 bases from J, the junction kept 8 bases outside the gene matches. Supplemented by reference TRBV5-1 and TRBJ2-5, the full variable domain reads KAGVTQTPRYLIKTRGQQVTLSCSPISGHRSVSWYQQTPGQGLQFLFEYFSETQRNKGNFPGRFSGRQFSNSRSEMNVSTLELGDSALYLCASSTRTSGGDQETQYFGPGTRLLVL.

On this clonotype: Relative to the germline gene, one junction end is altered; a read error may explain this. This chain joins TRBV7-6 and TRBJ2-7; tentatively, D is TRBD1 (6 bases). Germline V gene sequence: CDR1 SGHVS, CDR2 FNYEAQ. The CDR3 is 12 amino acids. DNA for the CDR3: TGTACCAGCAGCTTAAATACAGGGGAGCAGTACTTC. Translated: CTSSLNTGEQYF.

As to this clonotype: A read error may be the cause here, since a much bigger clone is one base away. V usage is TRBV11-2 and J usage is TRBJ2-2; D is unresolved. Germline CDR1 SGHAT, CDR2 FQNNGV. The CDR3 totals 15 residues. The V gene lost 1 base and the J gene lost 5 bases, with 11 bases spanning the gap. CDR3 DNA: TGTGCCAGCAGCTTAGGGGTTTCCGGGACCGGGGAGCTGTTTTTT. The encoded protein is CASSLGVSGTGELFF.

This clonotype was seen at least ten times. The genes are TRBV3-1 and TRBJ2-7; 7 positions agree with TRBD1. The CDR3 is 13 amino acids. Germline loops: CDR1 LGHDT, CDR2 YNNKEL (reference sequence). V shed 6 bases, J shed 2 bases, and the junction held 4 bases outside the gene matches. The CDR3 DNA follows: TGTGCCAGCAGAGGGGACAGCACCTACGAGCAGTACTTC. Its protein product is CASRGDSTYEQYF.

This clonotype appeared a few times. The CDR3 loop is CSARYRANVEAFF. The CDR3 DNA reads as TGCAGTGCTAGATACAGGGCGAATGTCGAGGCTTTCTTT. The chain combines TRBV20-1 with TRBJ1-1; a possible D gene is TRBD1 (6 bases). V was shortened by 2 bases and J by 11 bases, with 18 bases between the two germline ends. The CDR3 spans 13 residues. CDR1 is DFQATT, CDR2 SNEGSKA, per germline (reference sequence).

This clonotype turned up a few times. V and J are TRBV20-1 and TRBJ2-1; 8 nucleotides match TRBD2. The germline V gene has CDR1 DFQATT and CDR2 SNEGSKA (reference sequence). Unmatched junction bases numbered 8, after V lost 1 base and J lost 9 bases. There are 14 residues in the CDR3. As DNA, the CDR3 is TGCAGTGCTAGAGTCGTCGGGGGGGCGCGTGAGCAGTTCTTC. Its protein product is CSARVVGGAREQFF.

This clonotype appeared a few times. V is TRBV28 and J is TRBJ1-2, with D tentatively TRBD1 (5 bases). Looked up from germline, CDR1 is MDHEN and CDR2 is SYDVKM. The CDR3 sequence is 14 residues long. V was cut by 7 bases and J by 7 bases, with 19 bases left in between. DNA of the CDR3: TGTGCCAGCACCCACCGCAACGGGGGGTCTGGCTACACCTTC. Translating it yields CASTHRNGGSGYTF.

The J gene is TRBJ2-1, the V gene TRBV29-1, with a possible D match to TRBD1 (6 bases). The CDR3 is made up of 14 amino acids. The V end was cut by 6 bases, the J end by 3 bases, with 15 bases between. In germline, CDR1 is SQVTM, CDR2 ANQGSEA. The CDR3 loop reads CSVARGGDYNEQFF. CDR3 bases: TGCAGCGTCGCCAGGGGTGGGGACTACAATGAGCAGTTCTTC.